Shown below are 24 T cell receptor beta chains from a single sample sequenced in a study of blood T cell repertoires in COVID-19. The table came from immunoSEQ multiplex PCR; TCRdb's copy has only in-frame clones and leaves some out. The sample shows approximately 40,000 clones, roughly 90% of them seen only once. Sequencing input: peripheral blood. These receptors were taken from a human donor in a cohort sampled during active COVID-19.

The rearrangement uses TRBV5-6 and TRBJ1-4; unclear D gene. This CDR3 contains 13 residues. CDR1 SGHDT and CDR2 YYEEEE come from the germline V gene. Trimming cost V 3 bases and J 8 bases, with 11 bases left between them. CDR3 nucleotide sequence: TGTGCCAGCAGCTCCTCTATTTGGGAAAAACTGTTTTTT. Residues: CASSSSIWEKLFF.

This chain uses TRBV6-4 with TRBJ1-1; 12 bases line up with TRBD1. The CDR3 has 14 residues. CDR1 is MRHNA, CDR2 SNTAGT, per germline. V gave up 2 bases and J gave up 10 bases; unmatched junction bases: 5. The CDR3 DNA is TGTGCCAGCAGTGACGGGACAGGGGGCGCGGGAGCTTTCTTT. It encodes CASSDGTGGAGAFF.

In regard to this clone: Sequence at one end of the junction differs from germline and may be a read error. The rearrangement uses TRBV6-4 and TRBJ2-2; D is perhaps TRBD1 (7 bases). The CDR3 consists of 17 residues. The V gene's germline CDR1 is MRHNA and CDR2 SNTAGT. The CDR3 DNA reads TGTGCCACCATAAGACAGGGAGGCGCCGAGGGTTACCGGGGAGCTGTTTTT. Translating gives CATIRQGGAEGYRGAVF.

The chain links TRBV4-3 to TRBJ2-1; 7 nucleotides agree with TRBD2. CDR3 length equals 14 residues. Germline CDR1 LGHNA, CDR2 YSLEER. After removal of 4 bases from V and 10 bases from J, the junction contained 10 bases not matched to a gene. CDR3 residues: CASSPEMGGREQFF. In nucleotides, the CDR3 is TGCGCCAGCAGCCCAGAAATGGGAGGGCGGGAGCAGTTCTTC.

The rearrangement links TRBV4-3 to TRBJ1-1; D is unresolved. V dropped 3 bases and J dropped 3 bases, with 17 bases sitting between them. The CDR3 runs 16 residues. Per the germline V gene, CDR1 is LGHNA and CDR2 is YSLEER. The CDR3 region is CASSQRAGGRDTEAFF. The DNA of the CDR3 is TGCGCCAGCAGCCAGAGAGCAGGAGGGAGGGACACTGAAGCTTTCTTT.

The J gene is TRBJ2-7, the V gene TRBV27, with 7 bases fitting TRBD1. Germline lookup yields CDR1 MNHEY and CDR2 SMNVEV (reference sequence). The V gene end was trimmed by 2 bases and the J gene end by 1 base; junction bases not matched to a gene: 2. The CDR3 contains 14 residues. The CDR3 sequence: CASSLRGLSYEQYF. The CDR3 DNA reads TGTGCCAGCAGTTTAAGGGGGCTTTCCTACGAGCAGTACTTC.

The CDR3 loop is CASSQDGLALETQYF. The CDR3 DNA follows: TGTGCCAGCAGCCAAGATGGACTAGCCTTAGAGACCCAGTACTTC. V is TRBV4-2 and J is TRBJ2-5; 8 bases align to TRBD2. CDR1 LGHNA and CDR2 YNFKEQ come from the germline V gene. The CDR3 is 15 residues long. Trimming took 0 bases from V and 4 from J; bases not matched to a gene: 4.

This chain connects TRBV19 to TRBJ2-1; TRBD2 aligns across 8 bases. The germline CDR1 and CDR2 sequences are LNHDA and SQIVND (reference sequence). After removal of 6 bases from V and 12 bases from J, the junction contained 10 bases not matched to a gene. The CDR3 contains 13 residues. The CDR3 DNA reads as TGTGCCAGTAGCATCAGACTAGCGCGAATGCAGTTCTTC. It yields the protein CASSIRLARMQFF.

The V gene is TRBV2, the J gene TRBJ2-3, with 7 nucleotides matching TRBD1. This CDR3 contains 17 residues. From germline, CDR1 is SNHLY and CDR2 FYNNEI. Trimming removed 0 bases from V and 8 bases from J; junction bases left unmatched: 14. CDR3 nucleotide sequence: TGTGCCAGCAGTGAAGCGGAGACAGGGCCCTCATTAGGTACGCAGTATTTT. Protein: CASSEAETGPSLGTQYF.

This clone showed up just once. The rearrangement uses TRBV4-1 and TRBJ2-1; 9 bases map to TRBD1. This CDR3 has 15 residues. From germline, CDR1 is MGHRA and CDR2 YSYEKL. Trimming cost V 4 bases and J 2 bases; bases outside gene matches: 3. This chain's CDR3 is CASSPGTGTYNEQFF. CDR3 in DNA: TGCGCCAGCAGCCCGGGGACAGGGACCTACAATGAGCAGTTCTTC.

The chain carries TRBV9 and TRBJ2-4; a possible D gene is TRBD2 (5 bases). The V and J ends lost 6 bases and 0 bases respectively, with 19 bases between them. CDR3 length equals 17 residues. Germline V gene lookup returns CDR1 SGDLS and CDR2 YYNGEE. CDR3 amino acids: CASTLERGGEAKNIQYF. In DNA form, the CDR3 reads TGTGCCAGCACCCTTGAACGGGGTGGGGAAGCCAAAAACATTCAGTACTTC.

The chain is built from TRBV7-9 and TRBJ2-5, with TRBD2 matching 8 bases. Per the germline V gene, CDR1 is SEHNR and CDR2 is FQNEAQ (reference sequence). CDR3 length: 14 residues. The trim removed 2 bases at V and 1 base at J, leaving 0 bases unmatched. DNA for the CDR3: TGTGCCAGCAGCTTAAGCGGGGGCCAAGAGACCCAGTACTTC. It yields the protein CASSLSGGQETQYF.

On this clone: In the same sample, other DNA sequences code for this CDR3. This chain connects TRBV6-5 to TRBJ2-5, with 10 bases identical to TRBD2. J was trimmed by 2 bases and V by 0 bases; bases with no gene match: 0. CDR1 is MNHEY, CDR2 SVGAGI, per germline. The CDR3 loop spans 15 amino acids. CDR3 loop: CASSYSLAGQETQYF. CDR3 nucleotide sequence: TGTGCCAGCAGTTACTCACTAGCGGGACAAGAGACCCAGTACTTC.

The gene calls are TRBV4-2 and TRBJ1-1, with D possibly matching TRBD1 (5 bases). This CDR3 region has 12 residues. The ends were cut back, 5 bases at V and 4 bases at J, with 8 bases in the middle. Per germline, CDR1 LGHNA and CDR2 YNFKEQ. The CDR3 region is CASSKTGTEAFF. The DNA for the CDR3 is TGTGCCAGCAGCAAAACAGGCACTGAAGCTTTCTTT.

The rearrangement joins TRBV7-2 to TRBJ1-1; 7 bases are a match to TRBD1. With V trimmed by 5 bases and J by 4 bases, 16 bases remained unmatched. Per the germline V gene, CDR1 is SGHTA and CDR2 is FQGNSA. The CDR3 is 17 amino acids. CDR3 sequence reads: CASSPPSEAGGPTEAFF. CDR3 DNA: TGTGCCAGCAGCCCCCCCTCGGAGGCAGGGGGGCCCACTGAAGCTTTCTTT.

This chain uses TRBV7-2 with TRBJ2-7, with D maybe TRBD2 (6 bases). V gave up 1 base and J gave up 0 bases, with 13 bases separating them. The CDR3 has 16 amino acids. Germline CDR1 reads SGHTA; CDR2 reads FQGNSA. CDR3 region: CASSLVASVNSYEQYF. CDR3 nucleotide sequence: TGTGCCAGCAGCTTAGTAGCTAGCGTAAACTCCTACGAGCAGTACTTC.

The chain is built from TRBV6-5 and TRBJ2-7, with 8 bases lining up with TRBD1. V trimming: 5 bases; J trimming: 3 bases; junction bases outside the gene matches: 6. This CDR3 contains 14 residues. Germline loops: CDR1 MNHEY, CDR2 SVGAGI. The CDR3 loop reads CASSRQGALYEQYF. The CDR3 nucleotides are TGTGCCAGCAGTCGGCAGGGGGCCCTCTACGAGCAGTACTTC.

In nucleotides, the CDR3 is TGCAGCGTCTGGGTGACAGAGCTGAACACTGAAGCTTTCTTT. Protein: CSVWVTELNTEAFF. The rearrangement joins TRBV29-1 to TRBJ1-1; weak D call: TRBD1 (5 bases). CDR1 is SQVTM and CDR2 is ANQGSEA in the germline V gene. The CDR3 is 14 amino acids. V dropped 6 bases and J dropped 0 bases, with 14 bases sitting between them.

This chain joins TRBV7-9 and TRBJ1-5; D remains unclear. The CDR3 runs to 14 residues. V lost 5 bases and J lost 0, with 8 bases in between. CDR1 and CDR2 from the germline V gene are SEHNR and FQNEAQ (reference sequence). Written as DNA, the CDR3 is TGTGCCAGCAGCAACACCGATAGCAATCAGCCCCAGCATTTT. It yields the protein CASSNTDSNQPQHF.

This chain's CDR3 is CASSTLRGNEKLFF. The DNA for the CDR3 is TGTGCCAGCAGCACCCTCAGGGGAAATGAAAAACTGTTTTTT. The V gene is TRBV7-2, the J gene TRBJ1-4; weak D call: TRBD1 (6 bases). The V end lost 5 bases, the J end lost 5 bases, and 12 bases lay between the germline ends. CDR1 is SGHTA, CDR2 FQGNSA, per germline. The CDR3 has 14 amino acids.

The chain joins TRBV2 to TRBJ1-5; D call uncertain. V was shortened by 2 bases and J by 7 bases, with 15 bases between the two germline ends. CDR1 and CDR2 from the germline V gene are SNHLY and FYNNEI. This CDR3 is built from 15 residues. DNA for the CDR3: TGTGCCAGCAGTGAATGGGCCTTGGGTGAGCAGCCCCAGCATTTT. Its protein is CASSEWALGEQPQHF.

The chain uses TRBV7-9 and TRBJ2-2; 8 nucleotides align to TRBD1. Germline CDR1 and CDR2: SEHNR and FQNEAQ (reference sequence). The CDR3 is 16 residues long. The trim removed 5 bases at V and 3 bases at J, leaving 8 bases unmatched. The CDR3 loop reads CASSHTGGGHTGELFF. The CDR3, as DNA: TGTGCCAGCAGCCACACAGGGGGTGGACACACCGGGGAGCTGTTTTTT. The full variable domain, its missing parts supplied by reference TRBV7-9 and TRBJ2-2, is DTGVSQNPRHKITKRGQNVTFRCDPISEHNRLYWYRQTLGQGPEFLTYFQNEAQLEKSRLLSDRFSAERPKGSFSTLEIQRTEQGDSAMYLCASSHTGGGHTGELFFGEGSRLTVL.

The chain combines TRBV19 with TRBJ2-7, with D possibly TRBD1 on 6 matching bases. Germline CDR1 LNHDA, CDR2 SQIVND (reference sequence). The CDR3 consists of 13 residues. V gave up 4 bases and J gave up 1 base, with 8 bases separating them. CDR3 in DNA: TGTGCCAGTAGTAACGGACAGTCCTACGAGCAGTACTTC. It codes for CASSNGQSYEQYF.

V usage is TRBV6-2 or TRBV6-3 and J usage is TRBJ1-5; no reliable D call. This CDR3 contains 14 residues. Trimming shortened V by 6 bases and J by 3 bases, and 12 bases separated the two germline ends. Looked up from germline, CDR1 is MNHEY and CDR2 is SVGEGT. The CDR3 is CASSPTETNQPQHF. The DNA for the CDR3 is TGTGCCAGCAGCCCCACAGAGACCAATCAGCCCCAGCATTTT.